This T cell receptor (beta chain) was retrieved from a study of T cells in pancreatic ductal adenocarcinoma. General study results and limits: Enrichment of CD45RO+ effector over naive T cells in tumors may bias clonality. No significant tumor-blood clonality difference; means were about 0.1 and 0.07. Compared with tumor, blood showed more total productive templates and approximately 8-fold more clonotypes.

The selected patients with pancreatic ductal adenocarcinoma had surgery but no neoadjuvant therapy. TCRdb's copy holds only in-frame clones and misses some; the assay was immunoSEQ multiplex PCR. Of tens of thousands of clones in the sample, more than 80% were seen once. About this clone itself: Its antigen remains unidentified.

This CDR3 comprises 14 residues. The germline V gene has CDR1 MDHEN and CDR2 SYDVKM. V gave up 4 bases and J gave up 6 bases; unmatched junction bases: 8. This clonotype was obtained from a human donor with pancreatic ductal adenocarcinoma. The chain links TRBV28 to TRBJ2-7, with 8 nucleotides matching TRBD1. Sequencing was carried out using PBMCs. The CDR3 nucleotides are TGTGCCAGCAGTTCCACAGGGGGTCGGCGCGAGCAGTACTTC. Amino acid sequence: CASSSTGGRREQYF.